This TCR beta chain was captured in a study of early T cells in non-severe SARS-CoV-2 infection. J gave up 10 bases and V 4 bases, and 11 bases lay outside the gene matches. CDR1 is SEHNR, CDR2 FQNEAQ, per germline (reference sequence). CDR3 length: 15 amino acids. This clonotype has a count of ten or more. Via MiXCR, TCRdb re-called the 5' RACE reads, giving one row per CDR3 protein. The sample lists around 60,000 distinct CDR3 sequences, roughly 9.7% occurring once. This sequence joins TRBV7-9 and TRBJ2-3, with 10 bases fitting TRBD1. Sequencing was carried out using whole blood. The receptor was derived from an adult who was a healthcare worker with PCR-confirmed SARS-CoV-2 infection or an uninfected control (not recorded which). The CDR3 nucleotides read TGTGCCAGCAGCTATGGACAGGGGGATAGTGATGCGCAGTATTTT. It translates to CASSYGQGDSDAQYF. The whole variable domain, remainder taken from reference TRBV7-9 and TRBJ2-3, is DTGVSQNPRHKITKRGQNVTFRCDPISEHNRLYWYRQTLGQGPEFLTYFQNEAQLEKSRLLSDRFSAERPKGSFSTLEIQRTEQGDSAMYLCASSYGQGDSDAQYFGPGTRLTVL.